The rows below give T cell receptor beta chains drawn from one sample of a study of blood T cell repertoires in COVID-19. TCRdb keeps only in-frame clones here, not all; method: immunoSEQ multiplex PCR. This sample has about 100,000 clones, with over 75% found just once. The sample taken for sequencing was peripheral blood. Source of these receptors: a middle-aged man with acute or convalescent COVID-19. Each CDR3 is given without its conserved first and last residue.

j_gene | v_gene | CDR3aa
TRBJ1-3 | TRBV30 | AWSVPRQPSGNTIY
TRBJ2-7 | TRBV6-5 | ASSYGGERVNEQY
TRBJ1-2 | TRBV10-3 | AIRGQGPKVDYGYT
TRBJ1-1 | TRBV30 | AWDRVMNTEAF
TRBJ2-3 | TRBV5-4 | ASSFPQGLAGPRGDTQY
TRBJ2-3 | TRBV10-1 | ASSQPRAGSTDTQY
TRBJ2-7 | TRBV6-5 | ASSITGTGPYEQY
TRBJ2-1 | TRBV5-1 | ASSLAQGRVEQF
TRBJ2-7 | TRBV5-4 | ASSLSGTYEQY
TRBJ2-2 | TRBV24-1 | ATSDRRPDRPTGELF
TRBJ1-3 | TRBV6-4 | ASITGRGNTIY
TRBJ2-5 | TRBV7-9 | ASSADRVETQY
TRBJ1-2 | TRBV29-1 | SVGRHPRDDSNYGYT
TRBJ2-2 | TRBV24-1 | ATSDLRQGNTGELF
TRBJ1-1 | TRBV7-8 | ASSLASYSGKTREAF
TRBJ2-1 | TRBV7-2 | ASSLRGTSSYNEQF
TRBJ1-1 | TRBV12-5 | ASGLRQGYTEAF
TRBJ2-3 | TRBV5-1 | ASSRQRDTDTQY
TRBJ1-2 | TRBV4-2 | ASSQDAGGYYGYT
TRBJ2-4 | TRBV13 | ASSLRGGSLAKNIQY
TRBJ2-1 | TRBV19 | ASSIALAGGNEQF
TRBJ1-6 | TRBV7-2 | ASSLRTWVESPLH
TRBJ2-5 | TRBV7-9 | ATTLYDRAGQETQY
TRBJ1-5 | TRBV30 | AWSVAVDQPQH
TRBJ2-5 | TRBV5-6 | ASSLDILGGRRETQY
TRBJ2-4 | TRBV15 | ATSRATELAKNIQY
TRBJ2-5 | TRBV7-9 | ASSAGTSGRYQETQY
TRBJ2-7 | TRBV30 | AWRKSGSDVYEQY
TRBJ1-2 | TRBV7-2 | ASSSQPGQGGYT
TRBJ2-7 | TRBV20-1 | SASGLAGGPSYEQY
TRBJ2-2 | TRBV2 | ASTERQGTSTGELF
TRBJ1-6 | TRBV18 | ASSTGGGARSPLH
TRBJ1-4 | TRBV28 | ASTPRDTGYGEKLF
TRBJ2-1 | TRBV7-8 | ASSLGSSLAALSYNEQF
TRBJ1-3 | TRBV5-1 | ASSLSENGNTIY
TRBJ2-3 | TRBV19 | ASIEDQGADTQY
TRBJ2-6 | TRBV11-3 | ASSLGGTTSGANVLT
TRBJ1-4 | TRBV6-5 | ASSPMRSVEKLF
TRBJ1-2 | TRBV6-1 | ASSEAQSGTGRYGYT
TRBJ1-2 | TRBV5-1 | ASSLGSSGYT
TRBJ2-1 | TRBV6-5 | ASSQRNEQF
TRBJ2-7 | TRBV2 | ASTQGSYEQY
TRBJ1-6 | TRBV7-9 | ASSPDRASPLH
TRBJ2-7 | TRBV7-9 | ASSLFLAGVYEQY
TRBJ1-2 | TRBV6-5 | ASREEGNNYGYT
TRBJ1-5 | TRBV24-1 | ATSDRGQGNQPQH
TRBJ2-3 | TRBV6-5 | ASSPDRASTDTQY
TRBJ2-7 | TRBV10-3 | AIGLAGGEQY
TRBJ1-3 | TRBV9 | ASSAYPGNTIY
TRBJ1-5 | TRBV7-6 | ASRPHRGDQPQH
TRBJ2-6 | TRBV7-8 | ASSSSRSGANVLT